The clone carrying this T cell receptor beta chain was detected only a few times. Its target is not known. The CDR3 consists of 15 residues. Germline CDR1 is SGHDN and CDR2 is FVKESK. Between the trimmed V and J ends, which lost 3 bases and 6 bases, there was a span of 12 bases. This record comes from a study of PD-1 blockade in classical Hodgkin lymphoma. Study at large: Nivolumab dosing for patients was 3 mg/kg, administered intravenously every 2 weeks.

The study's findings and limits: Complete responders had baseline diversity similar to newly diagnosed patients.

The time point here: cycle 4 day 1 (C4D1), after more than five weeks of nivolumab. Following autologous stem cell transplantation, relapse occurred in every patient, and exposure to brentuximab vedotin varied. Thawed PBMCs were the source of CD4+ T cells, purified by magnetic negative selection. Data came from immunoSEQ multiplex PCR; TCRdb stores just in-frame clones and leaves some out. The table records about 30,000 clones, approximately 81% of them present only once. The TCR originated in a human donor with classical Hodgkin lymphoma. The chain couples TRBV14 to TRBJ1-6; D gene uncertain. Sequencing used CD4+ T cells from blood, obtained before the fourth cycle of nivolumab. The CDR3 is CASSQVGTGNSPLHF. CDR3 DNA: TGTGCCAGCAGCCAGGTCGGCACGGGTAATTCACCCCTCCACTTT.